Listed here are 9 T cell receptor beta chains from one sample, sequenced in a study of identical twins. TCRdb used MiXCR to reprocess the 5' RACE reads, holding one entry per CDR3 protein. The sample lists about 470,000 distinct CDR3 sequences; more than 20% were seen once. The same data also went into a second study, on T cells expressing NK-cell markers.

Sequenced material: CD4+ T cells sorted from blood. These receptors all come from a woman younger than 35 in good health.

The J gene is TRBJ2-2, the V gene TRBV20-1; 8 bases match TRBD2. Germline lookup yields CDR1 DFQATT and CDR2 SNEGSKA (reference sequence). The CDR3 runs to 13 residues. The J segment lost 6 bases and the V segment lost 6 bases, leaving 6 bases of the junction unmatched. CDR3 loop: CSALGTSAGELFF. CDR3 DNA sequence: TGCAGTGCCTTGGGGACTAGTGCCGGGGAGCTGTTTTTT.

This clonotype was recorded at least ten times. The chain combines TRBV9 with TRBJ1-2; 7 nucleotides line up with TRBD1. V shed 4 bases, J shed 1 base, and the junction held 16 bases outside the gene matches. The CDR3 totals 18 residues. The germline V gene encodes CDR1 SGDLS and CDR2 YYNGEE. DNA of the CDR3: TGTGCCAGCAGCCCGGCCGGGACAGTAATTCCAAATAACTATGGCTACACCTTC. Amino acid sequence: CASSPAGTVIPNNYGYTF.

V usage is TRBV12-3 or TRBV12-4 and J usage is TRBJ2-7; D is possibly TRBD1 (6 bases). The CDR3 consists of 13 residues. V was trimmed by 5 bases and J by 3 bases, leaving 11 bases between them. In DNA form, the CDR3 reads TGTGCCAGCAGTGCAGGGGCCCTCTACGAGCAGTACTTC. It translates to CASSAGALYEQYF.

This clonotype was observed a few times. The chain recombines TRBV20-1 with TRBJ2-3; D is perhaps TRBD1 or TRBD2 (5 bases each). The V gene's germline CDR1 is DFQATT and CDR2 SNEGSKA (reference sequence). This CDR3 comprises 15 residues. V was pared by 5 bases and J by 0 bases, with 15 bases between. Written as DNA, the CDR3 is TGCAGTGCTGGGGGAATACTTTCTAGCACAGATACGCAGTATTTT. Amino acids: CSAGGILSSTDTQYF.

V is TRBV28 and J is TRBJ1-4, with a tentative D call TRBD1 (5 bases). This CDR3 comprises 11 residues. Germline lookup yields CDR1 MDHEN and CDR2 SYDVKM. With 6 bases removed from V and 10 bases from J, the gap between germline ends came to 9 bases. The CDR3: CASSRGRKLFF. CDR3 in DNA: TGTGCCAGCAGCCGGGGGAGAAAACTGTTTTTT. The variable domain in full, completed from reference TRBV28 and TRBJ1-4, reads DVKVTQSSRYLVKRTGEKVFLECVQDMDHENMFWYRQDPGLGLRLIYFSYDVKMKEKGDIPEGYSVSREKKERFSLILESASTNQTSMYLCASSRGRKLFFGSGTQLSVL.

This clonotype was picked up a small number of times. The chain combines TRBV6-5 with TRBJ2-1, with 8 bases fitting TRBD2. Trimming cost V 4 bases and J 6 bases; bases outside gene matches: 5. The germline V gene encodes CDR1 MNHEY and CDR2 SVGAGI. CDR3 length: 14 residues. CDR3 nucleotide sequence: TGTGCCAGCAGTTCACCGGGACTAGGCAATGAGCAGTTCTTC. It yields the protein CASSSPGLGNEQFF.

This clonotype showed up many times. The rearrangement uses TRBV18 and TRBJ1-1, with TRBD1 as a possible D gene (5 bases). This CDR3 has 13 amino acids. The V gene's germline CDR1 is KGHSH and CDR2 LQKENI. With 6 bases removed from V and 1 base from J, the gap between germline ends came to 9 bases. The CDR3 nucleotides are TGTGCCAGCTCGGCGGGGCGGAACACTGAAGCTTTCTTT. This gives the protein CASSAGRNTEAFF.

The V gene is TRBV5-4, the J gene TRBJ1-1; D gene unclear. Per germline, CDR1 SGHNT and CDR2 YYREEE (reference sequence). Trimming took 0 bases from V and 1 from J, leaving 13 bases between them. This CDR3 is 16 amino acids long. CDR3 protein: CASSLAAPRGNTEAFF. In DNA, the CDR3 is TGTGCCAGCAGCTTGGCCGCTCCAAGAGGGAACACTGAAGCTTTCTTT.

The V call is TRBV25-1, the J call TRBJ1-2, with D tentatively TRBD1 (5 bases). This CDR3 region has 12 residues. The germline V gene encodes CDR1 MGHDK and CDR2 SYGVNS. Trimming stripped 5 bases from V and 6 bases from J, with 10 bases between. The CDR3 nucleotides read TGTGCCAGCAGTTGGGACTGGAATGGCTACACCTTC. Its translation: CASSWDWNGYTF.